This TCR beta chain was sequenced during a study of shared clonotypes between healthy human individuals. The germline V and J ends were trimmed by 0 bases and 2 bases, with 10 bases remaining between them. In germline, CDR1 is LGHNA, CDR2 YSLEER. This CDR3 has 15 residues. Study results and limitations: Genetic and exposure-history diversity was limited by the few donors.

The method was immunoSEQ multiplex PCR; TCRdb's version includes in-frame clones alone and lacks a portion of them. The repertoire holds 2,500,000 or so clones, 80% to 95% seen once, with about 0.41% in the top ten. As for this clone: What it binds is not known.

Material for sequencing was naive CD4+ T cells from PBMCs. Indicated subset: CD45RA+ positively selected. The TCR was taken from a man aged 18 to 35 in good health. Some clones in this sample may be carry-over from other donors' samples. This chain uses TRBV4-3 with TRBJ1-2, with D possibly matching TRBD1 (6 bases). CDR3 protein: CASSQDSGANYGYTF. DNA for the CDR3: TGCGCCAGCAGCCAAGATTCAGGGGCAAACTATGGCTACACCTTC.